Listed below are T cell receptor beta chains from one sample, sequenced in a study of blood T cell repertoires in COVID-19. TCRdb's table, derived via immunoSEQ multiplex PCR, lists solely in-frame clones and lacks some. This sample yields more than 100,000 clones, of which over 75% are seen a single time; 3% to 4% belongs to the top ten. Source material: peripheral blood. These receptors were taken from a woman aged 55-69 years with acute or convalescent COVID-19. CDR3s include the opening cysteine and the closing phenylalanine or tryptophan. D genes are given only for firm matches.

TRBV6-1	-	TRBJ1-2	TGTGCCAGCAGTGCGACTGCGGACTATGGCTACACCTTC	CASSATADYGYTF
TRBV6-5	TRBD1	TRBJ1-1	TGTGCCAGCAGTCAACGGGGACAGGGGAACACTGAAGCTTTCTTT	CASSQRGQGNTEAFF
TRBV7-9	-	TRBJ2-2	TGTGCCAGCAGCTTACCGGCGGGGTCGGCCGCATCCTACGGGGAGCTGTTTTTT	CASSLPAGSAASYGELFF
TRBV7-9	-	TRBJ1-1	TGTGCCAGCAGCTTAGGAGGGTCGGGCACTGAAGCTTTCTTT	CASSLGGSGTEAFF
TRBV6-5	-	TRBJ2-1	TGTGCCAGCATTCAGGGGCAGATCAATGAGCAGTTCTTC	CASIQGQINEQFF
TRBV28	TRBD2	TRBJ2-2	TGTGCCAGCAGGTCGGGACTAGCGGGAGCCACCGGGGAGCTGTTTTTT	CASRSGLAGATGELFF
TRBV28	-	TRBJ1-2	TGTGCCAGCAGCCCTTCCGGAGGAAACTATGGCTACACCTTC	CASSPSGGNYGYTF
TRBV7-3	TRBD1	TRBJ1-6	TGTGCCAGCAGCTTAATGGGTAGGGGGCGAGGCTATAATTCACCCCTCCACTTT	CASSLMGRGRGYNSPLHF
TRBV19	TRBD1	TRBJ1-3	TGTGCCAGTAGTATTACGACAGGGCGAAACACCATATATTTT	CASSITTGRNTIYF
TRBV3-1/TRBV3-2	TRBD2	TRBJ2-2	TGTGCCAGCAGCCTAAGAGGGCTAGCGGGAAAAAACACCGGGGAGCTGTTTTTT	CASSLRGLAGKNTGELFF
TRBV4-1	-	TRBJ2-4	TGCGCCAGCAGCCAAGCGGGAGTGGGAAACATTCAGTACTTC	CASSQAGVGNIQYF
TRBV19	TRBD2	TRBJ2-1	TGTGCCAGTCGGCTTAGCGGGAGGGCCTACAATGAGCAGTTCTTC	CASRLSGRAYNEQFF
TRBV14	-	TRBJ1-2	TGTGCCAGCAGCCAAGATCAGGGGCGGGTCTATGGCTACACCTTC	CASSQDQGRVYGYTF
TRBV6-5	-	TRBJ2-1	TGTGCCAGCAGTAGATCTGCGTACAATGAGCAGTTCTTC	CASSRSAYNEQFF
TRBV12-3/TRBV12-4	-	TRBJ1-4	TGTGCCAGCACAGGGGCAGGTGAAAAACTGTTTTTT	CASTGAGEKLFF
TRBV7-8	-	TRBJ1-3	TGTGCCAGCAGCCCCCGGGACTTACTTGGAAACACCATATATTTT	CASSPRDLLGNTIYF
TRBV3-1/TRBV3-2	-	TRBJ1-1	TGTGCCAGCAGCCAAGCAGGGGCCCTCACTGAAGCTTTCTTT	CASSQAGALTEAFF
TRBV27	TRBD1	TRBJ1-2	TGTGCCAGCTCTACTAAGATAGACTCAAAGGACAGGAGCTATGGCTACACCTTC	CASSTKIDSKDRSYGYTF
TRBV7-9	-	TRBJ2-1	TGTGCCAGCAGCTTAGGAACTAGCTCCGTCAATGAGCAGTTCTTC	CASSLGTSSVNEQFF